The sequence of this TCR beta chain was determined in a study of response to subunit inactivated influenza vaccine (dated by TCRdb to about 2018). Regarding the study in general: The study used deep quantitative T cell receptor repertoire profiling to track responses to a trivalent subunit inactivated influenza vaccine. Overall results and qualifications from the work: The authors suggested that each seasonal influenza vaccination may recruit only a limited number of new T cells.

In the case of this clonotype: Its antigen target is currently unknown. No much larger clone exists at a distance of one base, and base qualities are not known.

Receptor amplification or capture employed RT-PCR. The sequencer was an Illumina HiSeq 2500. TCRdb reanalyzed the raw reads on its own, using fastp at Q25 for trimming and MiXCR for clone calling, and kept in-frame beta chains. Every entry covers one CDR3 protein and lists the most common genes and DNA from its rows. Recorded for this sample are 500,000 to 600,000 distinct CDR3 sequences; 14% of them occurred a single time. 8.5% to 14% of the sample is in the top ten clones. The CDR1 and CDR2 encoded by the germline V gene are SQVTM and ANQGSEA. V gives up 7 bases and J gives up 4 bases, and the segment between their germline ends measures 10 bases. Its CDR3 holds 12 amino acids, cysteine through phenylalanine. The kept DNA is CDR3 alone, 36 bases in frame from the first base.

The sequences come from PBMCs from blood, collected 11 to 12 days after vaccination. The sequence links TRBV29-1 to TRBJ2-2; TRBD2 is perhaps the D gene, given 6 matching bases. The TCR originated in a man aged 45-60 years who received an inactivated influenza vaccine. Donor details come from another sample of the same person, matched by shared clones. The CDR3 region has the sequence CSGGRTTGELFF. The nucleotides are TGCAGCGGAGGGAGGACCACCGGGGAGCTGTTTTTT.